This record looks at one TCR beta chain sequence and its context. What it binds is unknown. Sequenced by immunoSEQ multiplex PCR; TCRdb stores in-frame clones only, minus some. Seen here are 1.6 million or so clones, roughly 96% observed once, and the top ten hold over 1%. The split of CD4+ cells yielded CD45RA+ naive and CD45RA-negative memory subsets. With 0 bases removed from V and 2 bases from J, the gap between germline ends came to 12 bases. From germline, CDR1 is SGDLS and CDR2 YYNGEE. The length of the CDR3 is 15 residues. The data derive from a study of shared clonotypes between healthy human individuals. Overall study results and limits: Non-shared clonotypes showed lower generation probabilities than clonotypes common to all four donors.

V gene TRBV9 combines with J gene TRBJ2-7, with D perhaps given as TRBD1 or TRBD2 (6 bases each). The clonotype originates from a man aged 25-45 years in good health. The sample comprised naive CD4+ T cells sorted from blood. Indicated subset: CD45RA+ positively selected. CDR3 coding DNA: TGTGCCAGCAGCGTAGGTGGCCGGGGGCCCTACGAGCAGTACTTC. Translation: CASSVGGRGPYEQYF. The whole variable domain, remainder taken from reference TRBV9 and TRBJ2-7, is DSGVTQTPKHLITATGQRVTLRCSPRSGDLSVYWYQQSLDQGLQFLIQYYNGEERAKGNILERFSAQQFPDLHSELNLSSLELGDSALYFCASSVGGRGPYEQYFGPGTRLTVT.